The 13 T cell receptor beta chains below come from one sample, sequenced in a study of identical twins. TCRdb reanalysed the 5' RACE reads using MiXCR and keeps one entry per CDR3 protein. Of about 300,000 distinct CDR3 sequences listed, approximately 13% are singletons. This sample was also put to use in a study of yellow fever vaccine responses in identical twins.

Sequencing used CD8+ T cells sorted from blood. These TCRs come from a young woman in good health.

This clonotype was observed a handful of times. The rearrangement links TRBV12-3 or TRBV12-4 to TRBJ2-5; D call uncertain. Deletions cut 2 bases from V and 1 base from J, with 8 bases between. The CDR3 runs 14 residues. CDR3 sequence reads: CASSLSWGQETQYF. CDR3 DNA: TGTGCCAGCAGTTTAAGCTGGGGCCAAGAGACCCAGTACTTC.

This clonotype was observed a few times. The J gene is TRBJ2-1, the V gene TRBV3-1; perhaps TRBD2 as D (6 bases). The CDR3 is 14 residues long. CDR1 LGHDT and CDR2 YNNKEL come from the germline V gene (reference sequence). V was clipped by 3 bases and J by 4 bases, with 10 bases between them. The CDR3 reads CASSHSSEYNEQFF. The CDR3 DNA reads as TGTGCCAGCAGCCATTCTAGCGAATACAATGAGCAGTTCTTC.

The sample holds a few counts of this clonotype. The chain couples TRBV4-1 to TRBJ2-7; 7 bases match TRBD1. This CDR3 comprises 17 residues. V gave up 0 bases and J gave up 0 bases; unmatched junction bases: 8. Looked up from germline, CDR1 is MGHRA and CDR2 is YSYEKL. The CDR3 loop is CASSQEPRDRSSYEQYF. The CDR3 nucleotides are TGCGCCAGCAGCCAAGAACCCCGGGACAGAAGCTCCTACGAGCAGTACTTC.

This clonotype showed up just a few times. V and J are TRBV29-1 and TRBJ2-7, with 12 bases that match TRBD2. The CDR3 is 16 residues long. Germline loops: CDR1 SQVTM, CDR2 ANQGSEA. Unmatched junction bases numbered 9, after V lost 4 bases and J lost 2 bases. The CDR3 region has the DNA TGCAGCGTTGCCCCCCTACTAGCGGGAGGACCCTACGAGCAGTACTTC. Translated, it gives CSVAPLLAGGPYEQYF.

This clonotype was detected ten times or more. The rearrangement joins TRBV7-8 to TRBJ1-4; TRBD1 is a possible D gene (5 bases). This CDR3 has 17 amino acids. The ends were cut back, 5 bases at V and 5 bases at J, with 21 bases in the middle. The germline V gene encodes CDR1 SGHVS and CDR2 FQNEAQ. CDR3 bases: TGTGCCAGCAGCCCCCTCTCACGACAGACTCCCAATGAAAAACTGTTTTTT. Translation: CASSPLSRQTPNEKLFF. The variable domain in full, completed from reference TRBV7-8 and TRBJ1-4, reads GAGVSQSPRYKVAKRGQDVALRCDPISGHVSLFWYQQALGQGPEFLTYFQNEAQLDKSGLPSDRFFAERPEGSVSTLKIQRTQQEDSAVYLCASSPLSRQTPNEKLFFGSGTQLSVL.

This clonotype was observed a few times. The CDR3: CATKRQGNTGELFF. CDR3 in DNA: TGTGCCACCAAACGACAGGGTAACACCGGGGAGCTGTTTTTT. V and J are TRBV2 and TRBJ2-2, with 7 nucleotides matching TRBD1. Germline V gives CDR1 SNHLY, CDR2 FYNNEI. V was pared by 10 bases and J by 2 bases, with 7 bases of the junction left unmatched. CDR3 length: 14 amino acids.

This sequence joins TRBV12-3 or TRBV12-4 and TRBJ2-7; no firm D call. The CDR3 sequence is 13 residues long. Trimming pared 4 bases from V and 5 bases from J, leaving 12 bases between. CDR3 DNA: TGTGCCAGCAGTTCTAGTGGCCTCCACGAGCAGTACTTC. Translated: CASSSSGLHEQYF.

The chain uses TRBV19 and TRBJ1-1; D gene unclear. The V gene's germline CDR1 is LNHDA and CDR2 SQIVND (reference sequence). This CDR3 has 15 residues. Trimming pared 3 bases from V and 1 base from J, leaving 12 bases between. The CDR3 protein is CASSISDSPNTEAFF. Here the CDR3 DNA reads TGTGCCAGTAGTATTTCCGATTCGCCGAACACTGAAGCTTTCTTT. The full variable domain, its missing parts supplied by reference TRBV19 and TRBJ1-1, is DGGITQSPKYLFRKEGQNVTLSCEQNLNHDAMYWYRQDPGQGLRLIYYSQIVNDFQKGDIAEGYSVSREKKESFPLTVTSAQKNPTAFYLCASSISDSPNTEAFFGQGTRLTVV.

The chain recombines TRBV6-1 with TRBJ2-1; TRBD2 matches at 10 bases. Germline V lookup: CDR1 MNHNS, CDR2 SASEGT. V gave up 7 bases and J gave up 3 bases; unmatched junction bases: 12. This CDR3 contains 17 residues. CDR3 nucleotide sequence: TGTGCCAGCATAGAAGCGGGAGGGATCTACAACTACAATGAGCAGTTCTTC. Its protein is CASIEAGGIYNYNEQFF.

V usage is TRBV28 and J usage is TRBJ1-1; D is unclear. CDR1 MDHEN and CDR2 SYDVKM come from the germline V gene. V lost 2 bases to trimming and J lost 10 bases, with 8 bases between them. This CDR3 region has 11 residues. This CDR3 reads CASSLGIRAFF. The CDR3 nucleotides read TGTGCCAGCAGTTTAGGTATCCGAGCTTTCTTT.

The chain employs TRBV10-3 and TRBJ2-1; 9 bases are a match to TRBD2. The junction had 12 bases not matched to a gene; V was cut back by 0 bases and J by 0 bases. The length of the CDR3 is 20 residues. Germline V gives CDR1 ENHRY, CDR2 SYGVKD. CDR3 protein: CAISESISDAGGPSYNEQFF. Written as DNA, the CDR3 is TGTGCCATCAGTGAGTCTATCTCAGATGCGGGGGGGCCCTCCTACAATGAGCAGTTCTTC.

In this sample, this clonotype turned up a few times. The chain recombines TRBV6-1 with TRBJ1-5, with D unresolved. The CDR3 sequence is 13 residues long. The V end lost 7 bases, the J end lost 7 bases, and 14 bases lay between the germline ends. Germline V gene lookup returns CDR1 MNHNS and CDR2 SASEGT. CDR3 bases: TGTGCCAGCAAGGCAGGCTCGGGACAGCCCCAGCATTTT. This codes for CASKAGSGQPQHF.

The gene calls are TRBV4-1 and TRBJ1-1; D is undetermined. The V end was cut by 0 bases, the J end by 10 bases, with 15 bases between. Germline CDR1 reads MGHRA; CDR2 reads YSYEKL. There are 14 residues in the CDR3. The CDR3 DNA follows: TGCGCCAGCAGCCAAGATATTAGCGGAGGTTCAGCTTTCTTT. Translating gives CASSQDISGGSAFF.